This T cell receptor (beta chain) was found in a study of blood T cell repertoires in COVID-19. For the study at large: There were acute and convalescent COVID-19 samples, and they came from the United States, Italy and Spain. T cells, B-cell-depleted T cells, or PBMCs provided the cDNA or gDNA that served as material.

V shed 3 bases and J 7 bases; nucleotides not matched to a gene: 9. This CDR3 contains 14 residues. The germline CDR1 and CDR2 sequences are MGHRA and YSYEKL. Sequencing was performed with immunoSEQ multiplex PCR; in TCRdb, only in-frame clones are kept and a portion is missing. This sample yields under 300,000 clones, of which approximately 84% are seen a single time; over 12% belongs to the top ten. Clinical history as reported by participants underpinned cohort assignment. Recovered Cohort 3 donors showed two negative PCRs, clearance, or symptom resolution. Sequenced sample: PBMCs or T cells enriched from blood (not recorded which). The chain joins TRBV4-1 to TRBJ2-7, with 7 bases matching TRBD2. The sequence came from a man aged 40-49 years who had recovered from COVID-19. The CDR3 DNA follows: TGCGCCAGCAGCCAGCTAGCGGCTGGTAAAGAGCAGTACTTC. Translated: CASSQLAAGKEQYF.